This T cell receptor beta chain was captured in a study of blood T cell repertoires in COVID-19 (dated by TCRdb to about 2020). Regarding the study in general: Samples from collaborators originated in the United States, Italy and Spain and spanned both the acute and convalescent phases of COVID-19. The samples were drawn from the first 160 participants of the ongoing ImmuneRACE study and from 950 to 1,500 subjects provided by 6 global collaborators. Where available, HLA class I and class II types were taken from metadata supplied by the sample provider and were not determined by assay-based typing. The material from the prospective study consisted of cDNA or gDNA derived from T cells, B-cell-depleted T cells, or PBMCs. The repertoires were released in a freely available public database meant as a resource for research on the immune response to SARS-CoV-2. Deeply sampled blood TCRbeta repertoires from subjects exposed to, actively infected with, or recovered from COVID-19 were included in the dataset. The sample metadata nearly always contained a de-identified subject ID, COVID-19 status, age in years and sex.

With respect to this clone: Its antigen specificity is not known. Base qualities are not recorded, but no much larger clone differs from it by a single base.

V was cut back by 1 base and J by 2 bases, leaving a gap of 8 bases between them. The CDR3 starts with the cysteine, ends with the phenylalanine, and has 14 residues. Only CDR3 DNA remains: 42 bases, in frame from the first base. CDR1 is given as LGHNA and CDR2 as YNFKEQ, both from the germline V gene. TCRbeta CDR3 regions were amplified from genomic DNA using the immunoSEQ Assay, a bias-controlled multiplex PCR. In the original analysis: The number of nucleated cells in each sample was estimated by amplification of reference gene primers within the assay. To quantify the absolute abundance of each unique TCRbeta CDR3 rearrangement, sequence reads were collapsed and filtered. Productive Simpson clonality was computed per sample as the square root of Simpson's diversity index over productive rearrangements. TCRdb mirrors the immuneACCESS table, restricted to in-frame sequences. Some clones are absent from its copies; in checked studies, under half trace to an unresolved V gene, and the reason for the others is unknown. V and J calls and clone size are those listed in that table; D and trimming were worked out from the DNA. This sample comprises about 67,000 clones, around 86% of them detected only once. Around 8% of the sample is held by the ten biggest clonotypes.

Study-wide findings and limitations: The quantity of clinical and demographic metadata differed by source and by participant and was supplied without curation.

Each collaborating institution followed its own protocols to collect whole blood in K2EDTA tubes. Collaborator samples were shipped for TCRbeta analysis as frozen whole blood, isolated PBMCs, or DNA extracted from either sample type. This sequence uses TRBV4-2 and TRBJ2-5; the D gene identity is not certain. The sequencing input was peripheral blood. The TCR was taken from a man between 45 and 60 years old with active COVID-19. Here the CDR3 is given as CASSQVGPQETQYF. The DNA sequence is as follows: TGTGCCAGCAGCCAAGTTGGGCCTCAAGAGACCCAGTACTTC.